This TCR beta chain derives from a study of T cell responses to AZD1222 COVID-19 vaccine. Findings and limits, study-wide: When two AZD1222 doses had been given, Spike-specific TCR breadth and depth rose. Only after the peak T cell response were repertoires sampled.

Trimming stripped 0 bases from V and 3 bases from J, with 9 bases between. The CDR3 is 14 residues long. Germline V CDR1 and CDR2: SGHNT, YYREEE (reference sequence). As for this clone: The antigen remains unidentified.

Sequenced by immunoSEQ multiplex PCR; TCRdb stores in-frame clones only, minus some. This table holds more than 150,000 clones, 90% to 95% found once. J is TRBJ1-1 and V is TRBV5-4; D gene ambiguous. This TCR was recovered from an adult who received the AZD1222 COVID-19 vaccine. The sample in question was peripheral blood, obtained 28 days after the second AZD1222 dose. CDR3 coding DNA: TGTGCCAGCAGCTTGGTACCAGCAGACACTGAAGCTTTCTTT. It codes for CASSLVPADTEAFF.